This TCR beta chain was identified during a study of T cells in tuberculosis. Study-wide background: Within 7 days of starting treatment, or before, PBMC were stored. Study observations and caveats: GEM motif frequencies gave about 70% accuracy; the GMM repertoire gave approximately 90%.

This table comes from immunoSEQ multiplex PCR, and its TCRdb copy is limited to in-frame clones, with some not included. The table has 25,000 to 35,000 clones, about 90% seen once; the top ten hold around 7%. Time point of the sample: new active TB diagnosis, blood taken before or within 7 days of starting treatment. Patients were newly diagnosed, HIV-seronegative, and aged 18 or older. Each patient had positive sputum smear microscopy and/or positive culture. Notes on this clone: As yet, its antigen is unknown.

The specimen was PBMCs, collected at tuberculosis diagnosis. The clonotype comes from an adult with tuberculosis.

The CDR3 reads CASGTGGNQPQHF. The CDR3 bases are TGTGCCTCCGGGACAGGGGGCAATCAGCCCCAGCATTTT. The rearrangement links TRBV30 to TRBJ1-5; 10 bases match TRBD1. The V and J ends lost 7 bases and 2 bases, in that order; junction bases with no gene match: 2. Germline values: CDR1 GTSNPN, CDR2 SVGIG (reference sequence). CDR3 size: 13 residues. Combining the CDR3 with reference TRBV30 and TRBJ1-5 gives the whole variable domain SQTIHQWPATLVQPVGSPLSLECTVEGTSNPNLYWYRQAAGRGLQLLFYSVGIGQISSEVPQNLSASRPQDRQFILSSKKLLLSDSGFYLCASGTGGNQPQHFGDGTRLSIL.